The 4 T cell receptor beta chains below all came from one sample that was sequenced in a study of T-cell reconstitution after alpha-beta-depleted transplantation in children. During its preparation, the TCRbeta library received unique molecular identifiers. TCRdb reprocessed the PCR reads with MiXCR, giving one entry per CDR3 protein. In the table there are over 200,000 distinct CDR3 sequences, 9.5% to 13% of which are singletons. The sequenced sample was PBMCs, obtained before TCRalphabeta/CD19-depleted stem cell transplant. The receptors here all came from a child under two years old with acute myeloid leukemia, due to receive a stem cell transplant.

CDR3 DNA sequence: TGCGCCAGCAGCTTGCAGGACAGGGAGTATGGCACTGAAGCTTTCTTT. This codes for CASSLQDREYGTEAFF. The V gene is TRBV5-1, the J gene TRBJ1-1, with TRBD1 matching 8 bases. After removal of 1 base from V and 4 bases from J, the junction contained 9 bases not matched to a gene. This CDR3 contains 16 residues. Germline CDR1 reads SGHRS; CDR2 reads YFSETQ.

This clonotype was recorded at least ten times. The V gene is TRBV24-1, the J gene TRBJ1-5; D is unresolved. The CDR3 spans 14 residues. Looked up from germline, CDR1 is KGHDR and CDR2 is SFDVKD. The V end was cut by 4 bases, the J end by 5 bases, with 11 bases between. CDR3 coding DNA: TGTGCCACCAGTGACCCCGAGAATCATCAGCCCCAGCATTTT. As protein: CATSDPENHQPQHF.

This clonotype showed up many times. The rearrangement links TRBV4-3 to TRBJ2-7; D is perhaps TRBD2 (6 bases). V dropped 1 base and J dropped 0 bases, with 13 bases sitting between them. There are 16 residues in the CDR3. The germline V gene encodes CDR1 LGHNA and CDR2 YSLEER. The CDR3 coding sequence is TGCGCCAGCAGCCAAGTATACGCTAGCGCCTCCTACGAGCAGTACTTC. This gives the protein CASSQVYASASYEQYF.

This clonotype came up many times. The chain is built from TRBV7-9 and TRBJ2-1; the D is unclear. Looked up from germline, CDR1 is SEHNR and CDR2 is FQNEAQ (reference sequence). CDR3 length: 15 amino acids. Between the trimmed V and J ends, which lost 5 bases and 5 bases, there was a span of 16 bases. In DNA form, the CDR3 reads TGTGCCAGCAGCCCTCGTCTGCGTGGGGACAATGAGCAGTTCTTC. Its protein product is CASSPRLRGDNEQFF. Based on the CDR3 plus reference TRBV7-9 and TRBJ2-1, the full variable domain is DTGVSQNPRHKITKRGQNVTFRCDPISEHNRLYWYRQTLGQGPEFLTYFQNEAQLEKSRLLSDRFSAERPKGSFSTLEIQRTEQGDSAMYLCASSPRLRGDNEQFFGPGTRLTVL.